Listed here are 17 T cell receptor beta chains from one sample, sequenced in a study of cytomegalovirus exposure and HLA in healthy donors (dated by TCRdb to the late 2010s). Receptor libraries were prepared by the immunoSEQ multiplex PCR assay. For the multiplex PCR, a mixture combining 60 forward primers for TCR Vbeta segments and 13 reverse primers for TCR Jbeta segments was used. In TCRdb, the immuneACCESS table is reduced to in-frame sequences with V and J assigned. These tables do not hold every clone; where another copy was compared, an unresolved V gene accounts for under half, and the others remain unexplained. This sample holds 150,000 to 200,000 clones; about 78% were observed only once. Of the sample, around 13% falls within the top ten clones. The sequencing input was PBMCs. The receptors derive from a woman aged 45-65 years in good health and CMV-seropositive.

V and J are TRBV30 and TRBJ1-2, with D perhaps matching TRBD1 (5 bases). V shed 2 bases and J shed 3 bases, with 7 bases lying between them. The CDR3 has 12 amino acids. Germline V gene sequence: CDR1 GTSNPN, CDR2 SVGIG (reference sequence). CDR3: CAWSPGYYGYTF. The CDR3 bases are TGTGCCTGGAGTCCAGGGTACTATGGCTACACCTTC.

The chain recombines TRBV5-5 with TRBJ2-7; D perhaps matches TRBD2 (5 bases). There are 16 residues in the CDR3. Germline V lookup: CDR1 SGHKS, CDR2 YYEKEE (reference sequence). Trimming shortened V by 0 bases and J by 3 bases, and 16 bases separated the two germline ends. The CDR3: CASSLVTGSPLYEQYF. The CDR3 bases are TGTGCCAGCAGCTTGGTAACGGGGTCGCCCCTCTACGAGCAGTACTTC.

V usage is TRBV7-9 and J usage is TRBJ1-3, with TRBD1 identical over 7 bases. Germline CDR1 SEHNR, CDR2 FQNEAQ (reference sequence). The CDR3 sequence is 16 residues long. V lost 6 bases, J lost 4 bases, and 12 bases stayed unmatched. The CDR3 here is CASRPSTGINGNTIYF. The CDR3 DNA is TGTGCCAGCAGACCTTCGACAGGGATTAACGGAAACACCATATATTTT.

The chain uses TRBV18 and TRBJ2-1; a possible D gene is TRBD1 (6 bases). From germline, CDR1 is KGHSH and CDR2 LQKENI. V gave up 3 bases and J gave up 14 bases, with 17 bases separating them. CDR3 length: 13 amino acids. The CDR3 spells CASSPSTGTLEFF. The CDR3 DNA follows: TGTGCCAGCTCACCTTCTACAGGGACGTTGGAGTTCTTC.

V gene TRBV30 combines with J gene TRBJ1-6, with a possible D match to TRBD1 (5 bases). Per germline, CDR1 GTSNPN and CDR2 SVGIG (reference sequence). The CDR3 has 14 amino acids. Trimming took off 7 bases at V and 10 bases at J, with 20 bases between the two ends. In DNA, the CDR3 is TGTGCCTTATCCAGGGTCGTAGTCTCCTCACCCCTCCACTTT. Its protein product is CALSRVVVSSPLHF.

J is TRBJ2-3 and V is TRBV6-1; 10 bases map to TRBD2. Germline CDR1 is MNHNS and CDR2 is SASEGT. The CDR3 runs to 15 residues. Unmatched junction bases numbered 9, after V lost 8 bases and J lost 4 bases. DNA for the CDR3: TGTGCCAGCGGCCGCTCAGCGGGGGGGTCAGATACGCAGTATTTT. Amino acid sequence: CASGRSAGGSDTQYF.

This clone was observed a single time. The chain has TRBV4-1 and TRBJ1-3; TRBD1 agrees at 11 bases. CDR1 MGHRA and CDR2 YSYEKL come from the germline V gene. There are 17 residues in the CDR3. The V segment lost 1 base and the J segment 4 bases; nucleotides outside the gene matches: 6. The CDR3 sequence is CASSQGRGQGAGNTIYF. CDR3 in DNA: TGCGCCAGCAGCCAAGGCAGAGGACAGGGGGCCGGAAACACCATATATTTT.

The chain joins TRBV10-1 to TRBJ2-1; D unresolved. CDR1 is WNHNN, CDR2 SYGVQD, per germline (reference sequence). The V gene lost 0 bases and the J gene lost 3 bases, with 6 bases spanning the gap. This CDR3 has 14 amino acids. CDR3: CASSESGGYNEQFF. The CDR3 DNA reads as TGCGCCAGCAGTGAGTCAGGCGGCTACAATGAGCAGTTCTTC.

Only one count was recorded for this clone. J is TRBJ1-6 and V is TRBV6-5; tentatively, D is TRBD1 (5 bases). The CDR3 is 14 amino acids. V was pared by 3 bases and J by 6 bases, with 9 bases between. In germline, CDR1 is MNHEY, CDR2 SVGAGI. The DNA for the CDR3 is TGTGCCAGCAGTTATGCCAGGGCTAATTCACCCCTCCACTTT. This gives the protein CASSYARANSPLHF.

The genes are TRBV5-1 and TRBJ2-2, with a weak D call TRBD2 (6 bases). This CDR3 has 13 amino acids. Trimming took off 4 bases at V and 5 bases at J, with 9 bases between the two ends. Per germline, CDR1 SGHRS and CDR2 YFSETQ. This CDR3 reads CASSAGGTGELFF. The CDR3, as DNA: TGCGCCAGCAGCGCTGGAGGGACCGGGGAGCTGTTTTTT. Full variable domain (remainder filled in from reference TRBV5-1 and TRBJ2-2): KAGVTQTPRYLIKTRGQQVTLSCSPISGHRSVSWYQQTPGQGLQFLFEYFSETQRNKGNFPGRFSGRQFSNSRSEMNVSTLELGDSALYLCASSAGGTGELFFGEGSRLTVL.

The rearrangement uses TRBV5-1 and TRBJ1-3; D ambiguous. The CDR3 is made up of 16 amino acids. V shed 0 bases and J shed 0 bases, with 10 bases lying between them. Germline assignment: CDR1 SGHRS and CDR2 YFSETQ. The CDR3 sequence is CASSLGVGVSGNTIYF. The CDR3 DNA reads TGCGCCAGCAGCTTGGGAGTCGGGGTCTCTGGAAACACCATATATTTT. The complete variable domain, with remaining parts taken from reference TRBV5-1 and TRBJ1-3, reads KAGVTQTPRYLIKTRGQQVTLSCSPISGHRSVSWYQQTPGQGLQFLFEYFSETQRNKGNFPGRFSGRQFSNSRSEMNVSTLELGDSALYLCASSLGVGVSGNTIYFGEGSWLTVV.

The V and J genes are TRBV6-5 and TRBJ1-2; 7 bases agree with TRBD1. J lost 8 bases, V lost 5 bases, and 8 bases had no gene match. Germline V gives CDR1 MNHEY, CDR2 SVGAGI. CDR3 length equals 13 residues. The CDR3 DNA follows: TGTGCCAGCAGTAGGGACAGCATAATCGGCTACACCTTC. Residues: CASSRDSIIGYTF.

This clone occurred a few times. The chain combines TRBV6-4 with TRBJ2-3; 8 nucleotides align to TRBD2. V shed 10 bases, J shed 4 bases, and the junction held 10 bases outside the gene matches. CDR3 size: 14 residues. Germline V gene sequence: CDR1 MRHNA, CDR2 SNTAGT. CDR3 residues: CATSSGGGSDTQYF. CDR3 in DNA: TGTGCCACCTCCTCTGGCGGGGGGTCAGATACGCAGTATTTT.

The chain employs TRBV6-1 and TRBJ2-7, with 8 positions matching TRBD1. Trimming at V came to 3 bases and at J to 4 bases, leaving 5 bases not matched to a gene. The CDR3 loop spans 14 amino acids. Germline-derived CDR1 and CDR2 are MNHNS and SASEGT. CDR3 protein: CASSETGEKYEQYF. DNA for the CDR3: TGTGCCAGCAGTGAGACAGGGGAGAAGTACGAGCAGTACTTC.

The J gene is TRBJ2-1, the V gene TRBV19; 8 bases line up with TRBD1. The CDR3 consists of 16 residues. V shed 5 bases and J 2 bases; nucleotides not matched to a gene: 8. CDR1 and CDR2 from the germline V gene are LNHDA and SQIVND (reference sequence). The CDR3: CASSSGGAGPYNEQFF. CDR3 coding DNA: TGTGCCAGTAGTTCAGGGGGCGCGGGGCCCTACAATGAGCAGTTCTTC.

This chain uses TRBV5-1 with TRBJ1-4; D possibly corresponds to TRBD1 (5 bases). The V gene lost 6 bases and the J gene lost 8 bases, with 14 bases spanning the gap. In germline, CDR1 is SGHRS, CDR2 YFSETQ. The length of the CDR3 is 13 residues. CDR3 sequence: CASTNRLGEKLFF. DNA for the CDR3: TGCGCCAGCACAAACAGGCTTGGAGAAAAACTGTTTTTT.

This clone turned up a few times. The chain carries TRBV4-2 and TRBJ2-7; D gene unclear. The V end was cut by 4 bases, the J end by 0 bases, with 19 bases between. The CDR3 is made up of 17 amino acids. Germline loops: CDR1 LGHNA, CDR2 YNFKEQ. The chain's CDR3 is CASSLRGETPSSYEQYF. CDR3 bases: TGTGCCAGCAGCCTCAGAGGTGAGACTCCAAGCTCCTACGAGCAGTACTTC.